This is a list of T cell receptor beta chains from one sample in a study of cytomegalovirus exposure and HLA in healthy donors. Sequenced by immunoSEQ multiplex PCR; TCRdb stores in-frame clones only, minus some. The profile covers about 34,000 clones, with 82% appearing a single time and over 9.5% taken by the ten largest. Sequences were obtained from PBMCs. The origin of the receptors is a woman aged 18-29 years in good health and CMV-seropositive. The CDR3 runs from the conserved cysteine through the conserved F or W. D genes are given only for firm matches. Clone size is shown for a subset of rows, as once, few, many or a class of expanded clone.

J gene,D gene,clone size,V gene,CDR3 DNA,CDR3 protein
TRBJ2-1,NA,NA,TRBV7-2,TGTGCCAGCAGCCCTCATAGGAGCAATGAGCAGTTCTTC,CASSPHRSNEQFF
TRBJ2-4,TRBD1,NA,TRBV7-2,TGTGCCAGCAGCTTAGACCGGGACAGGGGGCGAGTGGCCAAAAACATTCAGTACTTC,CASSLDRDRGRVAKNIQYF
TRBJ1-5,TRBD1,few,TRBV19,TGTGCCAGTAGTATAGACGGACAGGGCAATCAGCCCCAGCATTTT,CASSIDGQGNQPQHF
TRBJ2-1,NA,NA,TRBV19,TGTGCCAGTAGTAAGTCGCACCGGGGTACCAACAATGAGCAGTTCTTC,CASSKSHRGTNNEQFF
TRBJ2-5,TRBD1,NA,TRBV4-3,TGCGCCAGCAGCCAAGATCAGGGGGCTGCGGAGACCCAGTACTTC,CASSQDQGAAETQYF
TRBJ2-7,TRBD2,NA,TRBV9,TGTGCCAGCAGCGTAGTTACCAGGCCGGGACTAGATGAAGCCGAGCAGTACTTC,CASSVVTRPGLDEAEQYF
TRBJ2-5,NA,NA,TRBV6-5,TGTGCCAGCAGTTACTCCAGGGGGGCCGGAGAGACCCAGTACTTC,CASSYSRGAGETQYF
TRBJ2-1,TRBD2,NA,TRBV6-1,TGTGCCAGCAGTGAGTGGGGCGGGAGGGTGGGGAATGAGCAGTTCTTC,CASSEWGGRVGNEQFF
TRBJ2-7,TRBD2,NA,TRBV29-1,TGCAGCGTTGGTATCACCGGGACTAGCGGGCGCTACGATGCCTCCTACGAGCAGTACTTC,CSVGITGTSGRYDASYEQYF
TRBJ2-1,TRBD2,NA,TRBV5-1,TGCGCCAGCAGCTTGTTCGGCCTAGCGGCCAACAATGAGCAGTTCTTC,CASSLFGLAANNEQFF
TRBJ2-7,NA,NA,TRBV4-3,TGCGCCAGCAGCCAAGATCGGTCCGGGTCCGAGCAGTACTTC,CASSQDRSGSEQYF
TRBJ2-7,TRBD1,NA,TRBV28,TGTGCCAGCGCGGGGGACAGGGGCGCCGGGGAGTACTTC,CASAGDRGAGEYF
TRBJ2-7,NA,NA,TRBV10-3,TGTGCCATCAGCTCCCGTGGGAGCTCCTACGAGCAGTACTTC,CAISSRGSSYEQYF
TRBJ1-3,TRBD1,NA,TRBV7-8,TGTGCCAGCAGCTTAGCGGGACAGACCAACTCTGGAAACACCATATATTTT,CASSLAGQTNSGNTIYF
TRBJ1-4,NA,once,TRBV7-9,TGTTCCAGCAGCTTAGTTGTGTCTTTTAATGAAAAACTGTTTTTT,CSSSLVVSFNEKLFF
TRBJ2-5,TRBD1,once,TRBV11-2,TGTGCCAGCAGCTTAGACAGGGGGCAGCAAGAGACCCAGTACTTC,CASSLDRGQQETQYF
TRBJ1-4,NA,NA,TRBV27,TGTGCCAGCAGTTTTGAACTAAATGAAAAACTGTTTTTT,CASSFELNEKLFF
TRBJ2-7,TRBD1,few,TRBV2,TGTGCCAGCAGCTTAAAACGGGACAGTTACTACGAGCAGTACTTC,CASSLKRDSYYEQYF
TRBJ2-1,NA,NA,TRBV7-3,TGTGCCAGCAGCCGAGCGACAGGCCCTGCCTACAATGAGCAGTTCTTC,CASSRATGPAYNEQFF
TRBJ2-1,TRBD1,NA,TRBV2,TGTGCCAGCAGTGCACCGGGACAGGCCTACAATGAGCAGTTCTTC,CASSAPGQAYNEQFF
TRBJ2-5,NA,NA,TRBV7-3,TGTGCCAGCAGCTTAATGGGTGGCCCTAGAACCCAAGAGACCCAGTACTTC,CASSLMGGPRTQETQYF
TRBJ2-5,NA,NA,TRBV30,TGTGCCTGGAACCGGGGCCAAGAGACCCAGTACTTC,CAWNRGQETQYF
TRBJ2-5,TRBD1,NA,TRBV27,TGTGCCAGCAGCCACCAGCCGGGGACAGGGTCAGAGACCCAGTACTTC,CASSHQPGTGSETQYF
TRBJ2-1,TRBD2,few,TRBV5-1,TGCGCCAGCAGCCTCGCTATAGCGGGAGGGGGTTACAATGAGCAGTTCTTC,CASSLAIAGGGYNEQFF